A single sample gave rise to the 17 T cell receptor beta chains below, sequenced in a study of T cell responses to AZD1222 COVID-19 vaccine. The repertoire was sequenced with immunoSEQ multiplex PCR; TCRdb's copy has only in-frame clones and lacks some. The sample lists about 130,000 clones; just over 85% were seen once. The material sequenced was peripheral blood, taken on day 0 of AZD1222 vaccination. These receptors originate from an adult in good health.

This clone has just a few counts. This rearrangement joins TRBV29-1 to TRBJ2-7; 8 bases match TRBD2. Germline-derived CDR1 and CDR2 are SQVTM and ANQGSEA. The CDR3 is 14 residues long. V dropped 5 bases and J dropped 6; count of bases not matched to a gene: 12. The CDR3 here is CSVSGGGASGEQYF. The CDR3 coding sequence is TGCAGCGTTTCCGGGGGGGGCGCGTCGGGCGAGCAGTACTTC.

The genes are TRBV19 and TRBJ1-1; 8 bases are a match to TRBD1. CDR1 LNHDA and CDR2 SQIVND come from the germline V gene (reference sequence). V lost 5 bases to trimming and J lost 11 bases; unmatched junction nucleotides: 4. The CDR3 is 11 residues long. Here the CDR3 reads CASSRQGWAFF. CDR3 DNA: TGTGCCAGTAGTCGACAGGGGTGGGCTTTCTTT.

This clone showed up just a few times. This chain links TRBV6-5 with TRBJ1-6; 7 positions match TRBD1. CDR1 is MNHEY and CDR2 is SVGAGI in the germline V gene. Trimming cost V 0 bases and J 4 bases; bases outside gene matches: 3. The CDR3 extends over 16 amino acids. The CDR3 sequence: CASSYSEGAYNSPLHF. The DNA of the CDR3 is TGTGCCAGCAGTTACTCTGAGGGGGCGTATAATTCACCCCTCCACTTT.

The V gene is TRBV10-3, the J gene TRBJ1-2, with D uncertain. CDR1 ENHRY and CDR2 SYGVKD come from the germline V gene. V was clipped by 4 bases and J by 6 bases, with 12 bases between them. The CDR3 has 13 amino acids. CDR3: CAISVRELDGYTF. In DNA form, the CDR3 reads TGTGCCATCAGTGTAAGGGAATTAGATGGCTACACCTTC.

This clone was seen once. CDR3 in amino acids: CASSSSQVSQPQHF. The CDR3 coding sequence is TGTGCCAGCAGTTCTTCCCAGGTTAGTCAGCCCCAGCATTTT. The chain links TRBV6-2 or TRBV6-3 to TRBJ1-5; D is unresolved. CDR1 MNHEY and CDR2 SVGEGT come from the germline V gene. Trimming removed 4 bases at V and 6 bases at J, with 13 bases between. This CDR3 comprises 14 residues.

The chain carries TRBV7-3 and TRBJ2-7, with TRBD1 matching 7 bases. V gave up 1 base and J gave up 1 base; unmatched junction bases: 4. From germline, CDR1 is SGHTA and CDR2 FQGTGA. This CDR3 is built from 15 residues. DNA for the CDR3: TGTGCCAGCAGCTTAATGGTGGGACAGTCCTACGAGCAGTACTTC. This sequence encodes CASSLMVGQSYEQYF.

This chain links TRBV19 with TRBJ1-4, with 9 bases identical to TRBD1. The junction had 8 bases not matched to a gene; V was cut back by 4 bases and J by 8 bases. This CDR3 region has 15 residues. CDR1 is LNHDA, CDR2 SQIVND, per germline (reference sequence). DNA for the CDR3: TGTGCCAGTAGTACCGGGACAGGGAGTCGAGAAAAACTGTTTTTT. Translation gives CASSTGTGSREKLFF.

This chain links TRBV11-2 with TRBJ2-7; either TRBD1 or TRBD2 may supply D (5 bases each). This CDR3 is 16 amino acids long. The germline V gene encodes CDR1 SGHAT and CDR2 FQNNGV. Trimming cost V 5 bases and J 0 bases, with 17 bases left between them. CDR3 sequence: CASSPPGRQGSYEQYF. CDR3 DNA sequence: TGTGCCAGCAGCCCTCCGGGACGTCAAGGCTCCTACGAGCAGTACTTC.

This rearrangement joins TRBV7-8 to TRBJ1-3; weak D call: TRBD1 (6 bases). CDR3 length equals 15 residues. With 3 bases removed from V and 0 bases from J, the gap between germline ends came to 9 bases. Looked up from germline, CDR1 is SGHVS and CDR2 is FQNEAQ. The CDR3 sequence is CASSFLGGSGNTIYF. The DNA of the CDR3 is TGTGCCAGCAGCTTTCTAGGGGGCTCTGGAAACACCATATATTTT.

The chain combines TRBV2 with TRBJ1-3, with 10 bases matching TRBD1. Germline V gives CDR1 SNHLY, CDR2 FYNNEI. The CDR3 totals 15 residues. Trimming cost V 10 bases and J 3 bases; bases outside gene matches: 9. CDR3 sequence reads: CANHLRDRGGNTIYF. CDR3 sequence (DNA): TGTGCCAACCATCTTAGGGACAGGGGTGGAAACACCATATATTTT.

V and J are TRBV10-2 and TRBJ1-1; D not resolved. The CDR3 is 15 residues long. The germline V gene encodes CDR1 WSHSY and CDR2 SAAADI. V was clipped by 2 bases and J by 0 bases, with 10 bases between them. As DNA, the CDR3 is TGCGCCAGCAGTGAGATTATGGGATTGAACACTGAAGCTTTCTTT. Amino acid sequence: CASSEIMGLNTEAFF.

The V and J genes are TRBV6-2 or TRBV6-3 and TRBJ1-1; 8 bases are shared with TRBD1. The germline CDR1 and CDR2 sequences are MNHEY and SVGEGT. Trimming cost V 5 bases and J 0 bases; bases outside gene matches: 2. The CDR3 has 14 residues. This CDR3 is CASSDRGMNTEAFF. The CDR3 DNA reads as TGTGCCAGCAGTGACAGGGGCATGAACACTGAAGCTTTCTTT.

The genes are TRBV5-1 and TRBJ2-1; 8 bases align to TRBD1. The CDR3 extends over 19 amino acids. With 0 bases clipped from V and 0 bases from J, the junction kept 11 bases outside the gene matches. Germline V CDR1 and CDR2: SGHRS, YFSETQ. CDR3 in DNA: TGCGCCAGCAGCTTGGCGACAGGGGCATCCTTTAGCTCCTACAATGAGCAGTTCTTC. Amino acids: CASSLATGASFSSYNEQFF.

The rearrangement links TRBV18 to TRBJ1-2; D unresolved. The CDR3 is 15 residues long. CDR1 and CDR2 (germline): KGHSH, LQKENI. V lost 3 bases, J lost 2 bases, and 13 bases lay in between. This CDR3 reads CASSPPVQPNYGYTF. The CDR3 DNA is TGTGCCAGCTCACCCCCGGTACAACCCAACTATGGCTACACCTTC.

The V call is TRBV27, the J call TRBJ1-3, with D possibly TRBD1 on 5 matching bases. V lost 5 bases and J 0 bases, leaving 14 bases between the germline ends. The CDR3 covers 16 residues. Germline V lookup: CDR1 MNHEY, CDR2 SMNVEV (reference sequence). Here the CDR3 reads CASSNTGTHSGNTIYF. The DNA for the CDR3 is TGTGCCAGCAGTAACACCGGGACGCACTCTGGAAACACCATATATTTT.

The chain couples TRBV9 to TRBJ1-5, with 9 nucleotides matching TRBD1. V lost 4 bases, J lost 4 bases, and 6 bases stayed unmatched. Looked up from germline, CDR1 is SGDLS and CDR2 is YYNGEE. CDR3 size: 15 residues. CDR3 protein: CASSLGTGTNQPQHF. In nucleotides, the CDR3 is TGTGCCAGCAGCCTCGGGACAGGGACTAATCAGCCCCAGCATTTT.

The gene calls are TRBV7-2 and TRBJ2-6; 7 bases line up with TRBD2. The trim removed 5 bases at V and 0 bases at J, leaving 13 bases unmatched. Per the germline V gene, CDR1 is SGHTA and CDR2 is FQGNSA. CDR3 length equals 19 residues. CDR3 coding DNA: TGTGCCAGCAGCCAACACTTGGCGGGGGTCCCCTCTGGGGCCAACGTCCTGACTTTC. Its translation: CASSQHLAGVPSGANVLTF.